The 2 T cell receptor beta chains reported below all come from one sample, sequenced in a study of T cell changes during pregnancy in multiple sclerosis. Produced via immunoSEQ multiplex PCR; TCRdb's table is partial and in-frame only. This sample has around 110,000 clones, with 85% to 95% found just once. Here the sequenced sample was peripheral blood, taken after pregnancy. These receptors were collected from a female donor with multiple sclerosis, enrolled in a pregnancy study.

This rearrangement joins TRBV6-6 to TRBJ1-2; TRBD1 matches at 11 bases. The CDR3 is 14 residues long. Per the germline V gene, CDR1 is MNHNY and CDR2 is SVGAGI (reference sequence). Losses at the gene ends were 5 bases for V and 3 bases for J; bases not matched to a gene: 2. CDR3 in DNA: TGTGCCAGCAGTCCGGGACAGGGGGACTATGGCTACACCTTC. Protein: CASSPGQGDYGYTF.

The chain links TRBV2 to TRBJ2-1; TRBD2 matches 8 bases. Germline values: CDR1 SNHLY, CDR2 FYNNEI. J lost 7 bases, V lost 7 bases, and 9 bases had no gene match. The CDR3 contains 14 residues. In DNA, the CDR3 is TGTGCCAGCATCCCGGGAGGGCCGGGTAATGAGCAGTTCTTC. It yields the protein CASIPGGPGNEQFF.